Following are 18 T cell receptor beta chains from one sample sequenced in a study of control samples from healthy donors and cancer patients. Here immunoSEQ multiplex PCR was the method, and the copy in TCRdb shows in-frame clones only, minus some. The sample lists over 100,000 clones, 90% occurring once. The sample comprised blood. These receptors all stem from a human donor in good health. The donor label of this sample is uncertain.

This clone occurred once. The V call is TRBV27, the J call TRBJ1-1; maybe TRBD1 (6 bases). The CDR3 sequence is 13 residues long. V was shortened by 2 bases and J by 7 bases, with 11 bases between the two germline ends. The V gene's germline CDR1 is MNHEY and CDR2 SMNVEV (reference sequence). CDR3 residues: CASSLRAGVEAFF. CDR3 nucleotides: TGTGCCAGCAGTTTAAGGGCAGGGGTTGAAGCTTTCTTT.

This clone was found many times. The chain joins TRBV29-1 to TRBJ1-2; 10 bases fit TRBD1. The V gene end was trimmed by 3 bases and the J gene end by 6 bases; junction bases not matched to a gene: 4. From germline, CDR1 is SQVTM and CDR2 ANQGSEA. The CDR3 contains 13 residues. CDR3 sequence (DNA): TGCAGCGTTGACCCGGGACAGGGGCATGGCTACACCTTC. It encodes CSVDPGQGHGYTF.

V is TRBV7-9 and J is TRBJ1-1; no clear D. CDR1 is SEHNR, CDR2 FQNEAQ, per germline (reference sequence). The CDR3 has 15 amino acids. Trimming removed 3 bases at V and 3 bases at J, with 14 bases between. The DNA of the CDR3 is TGTGCCAGCAGCTTGGGCCCATTTCGGGACACTGAAGCTTTCTTT. This codes for CASSLGPFRDTEAFF.

V and J are TRBV19 and TRBJ1-1, with a weak D call TRBD1 (6 bases). Trimming removed 6 bases from V and 0 bases from J, with 11 bases in between. Germline CDR1 and CDR2: LNHDA and SQIVND (reference sequence). The CDR3 totals 14 residues. CDR3 nucleotides: TGTGCCAGTAGGGGGAGGGGGGTGAACACTGAAGCTTTCTTT. It encodes CASRGRGVNTEAFF.

V and J are TRBV3-1 (or the pseudogene TRBV3-2) and TRBJ2-1; D is perhaps TRBD1 (5 bases). V gave up 5 bases and J gave up 1 base, with 12 bases separating them. Germline loops: CDR1 LGHDT, CDR2 YNNKEL (reference sequence). The CDR3 covers 15 residues. In nucleotides, the CDR3 is TGTGCCAGCAGCGTAGGGGCGCAATCCTACAATGAGCAGTTCTTC. Translated: CASSVGAQSYNEQFF.

This clone was seen a single time. The J gene is TRBJ2-1, the V gene TRBV11-2; weak D call: TRBD1 (6 bases). The CDR3 extends over 13 amino acids. Looked up from germline, CDR1 is SGHAT and CDR2 is FQNNGV. The V end lost 5 bases, the J end lost 7 bases, and 12 bases lay between the germline ends. The chain's CDR3 is CASSKTGGNEQFF. In nucleotides, the CDR3 is TGTGCCAGCAGCAAGACAGGAGGTAATGAGCAGTTCTTC.

This clone was recorded only once. The genes are TRBV6-5 and TRBJ1-1, with TRBD1 as a possible D gene (6 bases). CDR1 and CDR2 from the germline V gene are MNHEY and SVGAGI. This CDR3 spans 14 amino acids. V was shortened by 5 bases and J by 4 bases, with 14 bases between the two germline ends. The DNA of the CDR3 is TGTGCCAGCAGTCTCGAGACAGGAGCCACTGAAGCTTTCTTT. Its protein product is CASSLETGATEAFF.

The chain couples TRBV10-2 to TRBJ1-5; TRBD1 might be the D (6 bases). V was pared by 1 base and J by 6 bases, with 10 bases between. CDR3 length: 14 residues. Germline CDR1 and CDR2: WSHSY and SAAADI. Written as DNA, the CDR3 is TGCGCCAGCAGTGAGTACGGGGGGCTTCAGCCCCAGCATTTT. It codes for CASSEYGGLQPQHF.

The CDR3 DNA is TGTGCCAGCAGTTACCCCCCAGGGCGGGGGGACACCGGGGAGCTGTTTTTT. Protein product: CASSYPPGRGDTGELFF. The chain carries TRBV6-2 or TRBV6-3 and TRBJ2-2; TRBD2 agrees at 8 bases. Germline values: CDR1 MNHEY, CDR2 SVGEGT. Trimming took 2 bases from V and 3 from J; bases not matched to a gene: 8. This CDR3 region has 17 residues.

The chain uses TRBV12-5 and TRBJ1-5, with D possibly matching TRBD1 (5 bases). From germline, CDR1 is LGHNT and CDR2 FRNRAP. Deletions cut 5 bases from V and 3 bases from J, with 8 bases between. The CDR3 loop spans 13 amino acids. The CDR3 spells CASGGQLNQPQHF. In nucleotides, the CDR3 is TGTGCTAGTGGTGGACAACTCAATCAGCCCCAGCATTTT.

The V and J genes are TRBV2 and TRBJ1-2, with D possibly TRBD1 on 6 matching bases. The germline gives CDR1 SNHLY, CDR2 FYNNEI. The CDR3 runs 14 residues. Trimming took off 2 bases at V and 4 bases at J, with 11 bases between the two ends. The CDR3 here is CASSETGSTYGYTF. CDR3 bases: TGTGCCAGCAGTGAAACAGGGTCTACCTATGGCTACACCTTC.

This clone was recorded a few times. The chain recombines TRBV5-6 with TRBJ1-2; no clear D gene. CDR3 size: 12 residues. Trimming pared 7 bases from V and 5 bases from J, leaving 12 bases between. CDR1 is SGHDT and CDR2 is YYEEEE in the germline V gene. CDR3: CASSGGKYGYTF. The CDR3 DNA reads TGTGCCAGCTCCGGTGGGAAATATGGCTACACCTTC.

The CDR3, as DNA: TGCGCCAGCAGCCCCCAAAGGGGGAGCAATCAGCCCCAGCATTTT. It codes for CASSPQRGSNQPQHF. The gene calls are TRBV4-1 and TRBJ1-5; tentatively, D is TRBD1 (6 bases). The CDR3 length is 15 residues. In germline, CDR1 is MGHRA, CDR2 YSYEKL. The V gene lost 4 bases and the J gene lost 1 base, with 11 bases spanning the gap.

The rearrangement uses TRBV18 and TRBJ2-6; D not certain. V dropped 6 bases and J dropped 0 bases, with 6 bases sitting between them. The length of the CDR3 is 14 residues. Per germline, CDR1 KGHSH and CDR2 LQKENI. CDR3 nucleotides: TGTGCCAGCTCGGCCGTCTCTGGGGCCAACGTCCTGACTTTC. Translating it yields CASSAVSGANVLTF.

The chain employs TRBV6-5 and TRBJ2-1; 8 bases agree with TRBD2. V was clipped by 6 bases and J by 5 bases; unmatched bases: 9. From germline, CDR1 is MNHEY and CDR2 SVGAGI. The CDR3 runs 15 residues. The CDR3 protein is CASRPRGGPHNEQFF. The CDR3 nucleotides read TGTGCCAGCAGACCCCGGGGGGGCCCGCACAATGAGCAGTTCTTC.

This chain links TRBV18 with TRBJ1-4; D unclear. This CDR3 contains 13 residues. Germline V gene sequence: CDR1 KGHSH, CDR2 LQKENI. V lost 3 bases and J lost 7, with 9 bases in between. CDR3 in amino acids: CASSPGTVEKLFF. In DNA, the CDR3 is TGTGCCAGCTCACCGGGCACAGTTGAAAAACTGTTTTTT.

This chain links TRBV5-8 with TRBJ1-1; D not resolved. The CDR3 length is 12 residues. CDR1 and CDR2 (germline): SGHTS, YDEGEE. Trimming pared 4 bases from V and 8 bases from J, leaving 12 bases between. In nucleotides, the CDR3 is TGTGCCAGCAGCCTCCCCGAGCGCGAAGCTTTCTTT. Residues: CASSLPEREAFF.

The chain joins TRBV10-3 to TRBJ2-7; 8 nucleotides line up with TRBD1. CDR1 and CDR2 (germline): ENHRY, SYGVKD. V trimming: 4 bases; J trimming: 2 bases; junction bases outside the gene matches: 4. The CDR3 spans 14 residues. The CDR3 nucleotides are TGTGCCATCAGTGGTTCACAGGGGGCCTACGAGCAGTACTTC. Translating gives CAISGSQGAYEQYF.